A single sample is the source of the 12 T cell receptor beta chains below, sequenced in a study of blood T cell repertoires in COVID-19. The method was immunoSEQ multiplex PCR; TCRdb's version includes in-frame clones alone and lacks a portion of them. This sample has approximately 270,000 clones, with approximately 85% found just once. Sequenced material: PBMCs or T cells enriched from blood (not recorded which). The receptors shown here come from a woman between 50 and 59 years old who had recovered from COVID-19.

The chain has TRBV27 and TRBJ1-5, with D possibly TRBD1 on 6 matching bases. Deletions cut 5 bases from V and 7 bases from J, with 21 bases between. Germline lookup yields CDR1 MNHEY and CDR2 SMNVEV (reference sequence). This CDR3 is 16 amino acids long. The CDR3 here is CASSPVGRGSWQPQHF. CDR3 DNA: TGTGCCAGCAGTCCGGTCGGCAGGGGAAGTTGGCAGCCCCAGCATTTT.

This sequence joins TRBV3-1 (or the pseudogene TRBV3-2) and TRBJ2-7, with D perhaps TRBD2 (6 bases). Trimming took 3 bases from V and 1 from J, leaving 13 bases between them. The CDR3 consists of 15 residues. The germline gives CDR1 LGHDT, CDR2 YNNKEL (reference sequence). The CDR3 region is CASSQMGLLSYEQYF. The CDR3 DNA reads as TGTGCCAGCAGCCAGATGGGACTCCTTTCCTACGAGCAGTACTTC.

V and J are TRBV19 and TRBJ2-2; the match to TRBD1 covers 8 bases. Germline CDR1 is LNHDA and CDR2 is SQIVND (reference sequence). The length of the CDR3 is 16 residues. V lost 4 bases and J lost 8; bases outside the gene matches: 12. The CDR3 reads CASSNLPRGQRGELFF. DNA for the CDR3: TGTGCCAGTAGTAACCTCCCCAGGGGGCAAAGGGGGGAGCTGTTTTTT. The full variable domain, its missing parts supplied by reference TRBV19 and TRBJ2-2, is DGGITQSPKYLFRKEGQNVTLSCEQNLNHDAMYWYRQDPGQGLRLIYYSQIVNDFQKGDIAEGYSVSREKKESFPLTVTSAQKNPTAFYLCASSNLPRGQRGELFFGEGSRLTVL.

The V call is TRBV18, the J call TRBJ2-5; tentatively, D is TRBD2 (5 bases). The CDR3 sequence is 13 residues long. The germline V gene has CDR1 KGHSH and CDR2 LQKENI. V was clipped by 3 bases and J by 5 bases, with 10 bases between them. DNA for the CDR3: TGTGCCAGCTCACCCGGACGGAGGGAGACCCAGTACTTC. This encodes CASSPGRRETQYF.

The chain recombines TRBV20-1 with TRBJ2-1; D possibly corresponds to TRBD2 (6 bases). Germline V gene sequence: CDR1 DFQATT, CDR2 SNEGSKA (reference sequence). The CDR3 sequence is 10 residues long. V was clipped by 6 bases and J by 10 bases, with 10 bases between them. Here the CDR3 reads CSASGGEQFF. The CDR3 DNA reads as TGCAGTGCATCTGGAGGGGAGCAGTTCTTC.

This rearrangement joins TRBV28 to TRBJ2-4; 9 positions match TRBD1. CDR3 length: 13 residues. CDR1 MDHEN and CDR2 SYDVKM come from the germline V gene. Trimming took 8 bases from V and 6 from J; bases not matched to a gene: 5. In DNA, the CDR3 is TGTGCCAGCTATGACAGGGGGGCAAACATTCAGTACTTC. Protein sequence: CASYDRGANIQYF.

The rearrangement uses TRBV11-2 and TRBJ2-2; 9 bases are shared with TRBD1. With V trimmed by 5 bases and J by 7 bases, 8 bases remained unmatched. CDR3 size: 15 residues. Germline CDR1 and CDR2: SGHAT and FQNNGV. DNA of the CDR3: TGTGCCAGCAGCCAACAGGGGGCCGAGGTCGGGGAGCTGTTTTTT. Residues: CASSQQGAEVGELFF.

The chain is built from TRBV28 and TRBJ1-3; TRBD1 matches 7 bases. The CDR3 loop spans 21 amino acids. The V gene's germline CDR1 is MDHEN and CDR2 SYDVKM. The junction had 20 bases not matched to a gene; V was cut back by 3 bases and J by 0 bases. The CDR3 DNA sequence: TGTGCCAGCAGTTTTGGGCGCGCAGGGGGATCTCTCTTGCCCTCTGGAAACACCATATATTTT. This codes for CASSFGRAGGSLLPSGNTIYF.

The genes are TRBV28 and TRBJ2-7; maybe TRBD1 (6 bases). This CDR3 has 17 amino acids. Looked up from germline, CDR1 is MDHEN and CDR2 is SYDVKM. The V and J ends lost 5 bases and 4 bases respectively, with 24 bases between them. CDR3 nucleotides: TGTGCCAGCAGTCACCTCAGACCCGGGACACATTTTTACGAGCAGTACTTC. This translates into CASSHLRPGTHFYEQYF.

The chain combines TRBV27 with TRBJ1-1, with D maybe TRBD1 (5 bases). Germline values: CDR1 MNHEY, CDR2 SMNVEV (reference sequence). This CDR3 spans 15 amino acids. V lost 5 bases to trimming and J lost 0 bases, with 13 bases between them. CDR3 protein: CASSLTGLMNTEAFF. The CDR3 coding sequence is TGTGCCAGCAGTCTCACAGGTCTAATGAACACTGAAGCTTTCTTT.

The chain uses TRBV28 and TRBJ1-1; TRBD1 aligns across 7 bases. The CDR3 is 15 residues long. CDR1 MDHEN and CDR2 SYDVKM come from the germline V gene. J gave up 1 base and V 3 bases, and 5 bases lay outside the gene matches. CDR3 sequence: CASSFSGTENTEAFF. The CDR3 bases are TGTGCCAGCAGTTTCTCGGGGACAGAGAACACTGAAGCTTTCTTT.

This clone is a singleton in its sample. The chain has TRBV27 and TRBJ2-7; 8 positions match TRBD1. The germline V gene encodes CDR1 MNHEY and CDR2 SMNVEV (reference sequence). The CDR3 loop spans 18 amino acids. Losses at the gene ends were 2 bases for V and 0 bases for J; bases not matched to a gene: 12. The CDR3 nucleotides read TGTGCCAGCAGTTTAGACCGGCGCTCCGGGACAGGCTCCTACGAGCAGTACTTC. Translating gives CASSLDRRSGTGSYEQYF.